This is a list of T cell receptor beta chains from one sample in a study of T-cell memory formation after mild COVID-19. TCRdb re-derived calls from the 5' RACE reads in MiXCR, one entry per CDR3 protein. The sample lists about 430,000 distinct CDR3 sequences, about 24% occurring once. Sequenced: PBMCs or a T cell subset sorted from them (not recorded which). These receptors were taken from an adult woman who had mild COVID-19 (a few samples of this study predate the infection). Cell type and time point are not known. CDR3s include the opening cysteine and the closing phenylalanine or tryptophan. Not every row has a clone size; where given, it reads once, few, many or a size class.

clone size | V gene | CDR3 protein
NA | TRBV19 | CASNIDNGVGGYTF
few | TRBV15 | CATSKPGLAGGQWGQFF
few | TRBV4-1 | CASSHLLWAGSTAGTEAFF
few | TRBV5-1 | CASSLDRAEQYF
NA | TRBV2 | CASSGSDSSYEQYF
NA | TRBV18 | CASSIAGELFF
few | TRBV30 | CAWSDRGISYEQYF
few | TRBV7-8 | CASSPILAGVHNEQFF
NA | TRBV4-1 | CASSQATYGVNYEQYF
NA | TRBV5-1 | CASSPASNTEAFF
few | TRBV5-1 | CASSMGLEDTEAFF
few | TRBV7-6 | CASSYRGTQETQYF
NA | TRBV7-3 | CASSPSGGRDNEQFF
few | TRBV9 | CASSVLPLAGFYEQYF
NA | TRBV20-1 | CSARPGFNEQFF
few | TRBV5-1 | CASSWTENTGELFF
few | TRBV24-1 | CATSDQDTVWETQYF